The rows below give T cell receptor beta chains drawn from one sample of a study of T cells after posttransplantation cyclophosphamide. TCRdb's table, derived via immunoSEQ multiplex PCR, lists solely in-frame clones and lacks some. The table lists 600 to 850 clones, less than 90% of them singletons. The sample was gut tissue. Receptors originate from a man aged 50 to 60. CDR3s include the opening cysteine and the closing phenylalanine or tryptophan.

TRBV7-3 | CASSLTGGTDTQYF
TRBV19 | CASSMARDYGYTF
TRBV10-3 | CAVQQGATTGELFF
TRBV10-3 | CAISATRTSGNQPQHF
TRBV7-9 | CASRGRGLLPGELFF
TRBV11-3 | CASSLDRGNFPYNSPLHF
TRBV9 | CASSGSAGNTIYF
TRBV4-3 | CASSQALGTSGGSYTQYF
TRBV7-3 | CASSLGLFPSIQYF
TRBV18 | CASSSDRGGKAFF
TRBV5-1 | CASSTRQTNTGELFF
TRBV5-1 | CASSLERWDGYTF
TRBV5-1 | CASSPVAGGLTDTQYF
TRBV30 | CARRGGRGTEAFF
TRBV10-3 | CASWTGGGNTIYF
TRBV7-2 | CASSLPWTADSYEQYF
TRBV28 | CASRWGGVETQYF
TRBV6-1 | CASSDRTPNQPQHF
TRBV6-5 | CASSSIRDQPQHF
TRBV27 | CASKLGHTGELFF
TRBV30 | CAWSAGTTYEQYF
TRBV4-3 | CASSQDGGTDTQYF
TRBV9 | CASSLGRSDAEQFF
TRBV5-1 | CASEASGSAEETQYF
TRBV7-8 | CASSLASTGEWNEQFF
TRBV18 | CASSQSGGPLSGEQYF
TRBV19 | CASNKRQGYNEQFF
TRBV7-9 | CASSRETQYF
TRBV5-1 | CASSGTSGSREQFF
TRBV27 | CASSPLLSSGNTIYF
TRBV2 | CASSAGQVMPGELFF
TRBV18 | CASSPSAGYGNTIYF
TRBV7-3 | CASSFYGGPTDTQYF
TRBV9 | CASSTRQDNEQFF
TRBV5-6 | CASSLRPTGPQHF